The 6 T cell receptor beta chains presented below share a single source sample, sequenced in a study of shared clonotypes between healthy human individuals. Only CD45RO-negative cells positively selected for CCR7 counted as naive CD8 cells, so terminally differentiated effector memory CD45RA+ cells were excluded. The method was immunoSEQ multiplex PCR; TCRdb's version includes in-frame clones alone and lacks a portion of them. The sample lists approximately 740,000 clones; almost 95% were seen once. Sequencing was carried out using naive CD8+ T cells sorted from blood. Source of these receptors: a man aged 25-45 years in good health.

The CDR3 here is CASREVGAREAFF. The CDR3 DNA follows: TGTGCCAGCAGGGAAGTGGGGGCGAGGGAAGCTTTCTTT. The rearrangement links TRBV9 to TRBJ1-1; tentatively, D is TRBD1 (6 bases). This CDR3 is 13 amino acids long. V was shortened by 5 bases and J by 8 bases, with 16 bases between the two germline ends. Germline V lookup: CDR1 SGDLS, CDR2 YYNGEE.

The V gene is TRBV15, the J gene TRBJ2-4, with D maybe TRBD1 (6 bases). CDR3 length: 17 amino acids. The germline V gene has CDR1 LNHNV and CDR2 YYDKDF (reference sequence). V was pared by 4 bases and J by 0 bases, with 16 bases between. The chain's CDR3 is CATSKTGPGVAKNIQYF. In DNA form, the CDR3 reads TGTGCCACCAGCAAAACAGGGCCTGGAGTAGCCAAAAACATTCAGTACTTC.

The chain links TRBV28 to TRBJ2-7, with D possibly called TRBD1 or TRBD2 (6 bases each). The CDR3 is made up of 15 amino acids. Germline CDR1 MDHEN, CDR2 SYDVKM. V was cut by 4 bases and J by 6 bases, with 19 bases left in between. CDR3 nucleotides: TGTGCCAGCAGTTCAATTAGGGGGGCCCCTTTCGAGCAGTACTTC. It specifies CASSSIRGAPFEQYF.

This clone was found once. V gene TRBV27 combines with J gene TRBJ1-5; D is undetermined. CDR1 and CDR2 from the germline V gene are MNHEY and SMNVEV (reference sequence). V lost 5 bases to trimming and J lost 2 bases, with 16 bases between them. CDR3 length: 16 residues. CDR3 amino acids: CASSQISGGGNQPQHF. As DNA, the CDR3 is TGTGCCAGCAGTCAAATTTCGGGTGGAGGCAATCAGCCCCAGCATTTT.

The chain has TRBV27 and TRBJ2-7; D may be TRBD1 or TRBD2 (5 bases each). V lost 5 bases and J lost 3, with 11 bases in between. Germline CDR1 and CDR2: MNHEY and SMNVEV (reference sequence). This CDR3 contains 13 residues. DNA for the CDR3: TGTGCCAGCAGTCGGGACCATTACTACGAGCAGTACTTC. Encoded protein: CASSRDHYYEQYF.

The rearrangement links TRBV28 to TRBJ2-7, with 9 nucleotides matching TRBD1. Germline V gene sequence: CDR1 MDHEN, CDR2 SYDVKM. The V segment lost 3 bases and the J segment 1 base; nucleotides outside the gene matches: 4. The CDR3 spans 15 residues. CDR3 loop: CASSFGTGTSYEQYF. The CDR3 region has the DNA TGTGCCAGCAGTTTTGGGACAGGGACGTCCTACGAGCAGTACTTC.